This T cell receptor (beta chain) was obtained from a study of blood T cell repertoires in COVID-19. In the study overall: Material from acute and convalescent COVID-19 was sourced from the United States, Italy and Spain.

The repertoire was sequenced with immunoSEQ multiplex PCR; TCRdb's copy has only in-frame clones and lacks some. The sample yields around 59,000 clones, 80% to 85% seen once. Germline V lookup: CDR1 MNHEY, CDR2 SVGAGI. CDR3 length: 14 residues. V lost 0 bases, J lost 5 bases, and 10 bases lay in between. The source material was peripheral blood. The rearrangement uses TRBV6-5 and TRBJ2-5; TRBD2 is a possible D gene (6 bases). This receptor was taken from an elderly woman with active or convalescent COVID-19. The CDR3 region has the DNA TGTGCCAGCAGTTACTCGCGACTAGGCGAGACCCAGTACTTC. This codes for CASSYSRLGETQYF.